These 21 T cell receptor beta chains were all obtained from the same sample, sequenced in a study of OX40 agonist ivuxolimab in advanced cancers. Sequencing used immunoSEQ multiplex PCR; TCRdb keeps in-frame clones, though not all of them. Of roughly 30,000 clones detected, approximately 91% appear once; the ten largest clones hold over 7.5%. The sample consisted of CD4+ or CD8+ T cells sorted from blood, taken in a trial of the OX40 agonist ivuxolimab. Receptor source: an adult with an advanced solid tumor such as melanoma, head and neck, liver or kidney cancer.

The chain joins TRBV18 to TRBJ2-7; 10 bases fit TRBD1. V lost 2 bases to trimming and J lost 5 bases; unmatched junction nucleotides: 9. The CDR3 contains 16 residues. Germline lookup yields CDR1 KGHSH and CDR2 LQKENI. The CDR3 loop is CASSPATGGNFHEQYF. The CDR3 DNA is TGTGCCAGCTCACCAGCGACAGGGGGCAATTTCCACGAGCAGTACTTC.

The chain joins TRBV2 to TRBJ1-2, with TRBD1 identical over 9 bases. This CDR3 is 14 amino acids long. J gave up 7 bases and V 6 bases, and 9 bases lay outside the gene matches. Germline V gene sequence: CDR1 SNHLY, CDR2 FYNNEI. In nucleotides, the CDR3 is TGTGCCAGCAGCGAGGGAGGGACAGGGATTGGCTACACCTTC. Its translation is CASSEGGTGIGYTF. Supplemented by reference TRBV2 and TRBJ1-2, the full variable domain reads EPEVTQTPSHQVTQMGQEVILRCVPISNHLYFYWYRQILGQKVEFLVSFYNNEISEKSEIFDDQFSVERPDGSNFTLKIRSTKLEDSAMYFCASSEGGTGIGYTFGSGTRLTVV.

CDR3 sequence reads: CASSRTSPGGELFF. As DNA, the CDR3 is TGTGCCAGCAGCCGAACTAGTCCCGGCGGGGAGCTGTTTTTT. This chain uses TRBV7-2 with TRBJ2-2; D perhaps matches TRBD2 (5 bases). CDR1 is SGHTA, CDR2 FQGNSA, per germline. Trimming shortened V by 5 bases and J by 7 bases, and 14 bases separated the two germline ends. CDR3 length equals 14 residues.

This clone was seen just once. J is TRBJ1-6 and V is TRBV10-1, with D perhaps TRBD1 (5 bases). Germline V gene data show CDR1 as WNHNN and CDR2 as SYGVQD (reference sequence). V lost 7 bases, J lost 7 bases, and 11 bases lay in between. The CDR3 has 13 residues. As DNA, the CDR3 is TGCGCCAGCAAAGCCAGGGAAAATTCACCCCTCCACTTT. This translates into CASKARENSPLHF.

The rearrangement joins TRBV6-5 to TRBJ2-7; tentatively, D is TRBD2 (6 bases). The CDR3 runs to 14 residues. V gave up 7 bases and J gave up 0 bases, with 13 bases separating them. Germline V gene lookup returns CDR1 MNHEY and CDR2 SVGAGI. This CDR3 is CASTIAETSYEQYF. In nucleotides, the CDR3 is TGTGCCAGCACCATAGCGGAGACCTCCTACGAGCAGTACTTC.

J is TRBJ2-3 and V is TRBV7-6; tentatively, D is TRBD2 (6 bases). Trimming cost V 0 bases and J 2 bases, with 15 bases left between them. CDR1 and CDR2 (germline): SGHVS, FNYEAQ. CDR3 length: 17 amino acids. CDR3 in amino acids: CASSLARGPGTTDTQYF. In DNA, the CDR3 is TGTGCCAGCAGCTTAGCGCGGGGCCCAGGAACCACAGATACGCAGTATTTT.

The chain is built from TRBV18 and TRBJ1-1, with D uncertain. CDR3 length equals 15 residues. V was clipped by 3 bases and J by 3 bases, with 14 bases between them. CDR1 and CDR2 from the germline V gene are KGHSH and LQKENI. CDR3 sequence (DNA): TGTGCCAGCTCACCTGCGGAAGGGTTCTACACTGAAGCTTTCTTT. Its protein is CASSPAEGFYTEAFF.

This chain uses TRBV11-3 with TRBJ2-1; D call uncertain. Trimming left V 1 base short and J 4 bases short, with 5 bases between. Germline V gives CDR1 SGHNT, CDR2 YENEEA. This CDR3 contains 13 residues. The CDR3 sequence: CASSLGEYNEQFF. CDR3 in DNA: TGTGCCAGCAGCTTAGGGGAATACAATGAGCAGTTCTTC.

In this sample, this clone turned up once. V usage is TRBV4-1 and J usage is TRBJ1-4, with a tentative D call TRBD1 (5 bases). Trimming stripped 3 bases from V and 6 bases from J, with 8 bases between. The germline V gene encodes CDR1 MGHRA and CDR2 YSYEKL. The CDR3 covers 13 residues. CDR3 DNA sequence: TGCGCCAGCAGCCAGGGGGGTTATGAAAAACTGTTTTTT. This codes for CASSQGGYEKLFF.

This clone was detected only a few times. CDR3 residues: CASTSLPGSGITYEQYF. The CDR3 DNA sequence: TGTGCCAGCACCTCCCTCCCGGGGTCAGGGATCACCTACGAGCAGTACTTC. The genes are TRBV7-9 and TRBJ2-7; D may be TRBD1 or TRBD2 (5 bases each). This CDR3 contains 17 residues. Trimming shortened V by 7 bases and J by 2 bases, and 24 bases separated the two germline ends. Looked up from germline, CDR1 is SEHNR and CDR2 is FQNEAQ (reference sequence).

V is TRBV6-5 and J is TRBJ2-2; TRBD2 is a possible D gene (6 bases). This CDR3 is built from 15 residues. The germline V and J ends were trimmed by 5 bases and 4 bases, with 14 bases remaining between them. Germline CDR1 MNHEY, CDR2 SVGAGI. The CDR3 DNA reads as TGTGCCAGCAGTCCCAGTAGCGGTCCCACCGGGGAGCTGTTTTTT. Its translation is CASSPSSGPTGELFF.

On this clone: Sequence at one end of the junction differs from germline and may be a read error. The chain is built from TRBV7-9 and TRBJ1-6; D remains ambiguous. Germline CDR1 is SEHNR and CDR2 is FQNEAQ (reference sequence). The CDR3 contains 15 residues. The DNA for the CDR3 is TGTGCCGGCAGCTCCGGGTCCCCCTATAATTCACCCCTCCACTTT. Translated, it gives CAGSSGSPYNSPLHF. Looking up the rest from reference TRBV7-9 and TRBJ1-6 gives the full variable domain: DTGVSQNPRHKITKRGQNVTFRCDPISEHNRLYWYRQTLGQGPEFLTYFQNEAQLEKSRLLSDRFSAERPKGSFSTLEIQRTEQGDSAMYLCAGSSGSPYNSPLHFGNGTRLTVT.

The chain combines TRBV27 with TRBJ1-1; no reliable D call. This CDR3 has 13 residues. The germline gives CDR1 MNHEY, CDR2 SMNVEV (reference sequence). V was clipped by 11 bases and J by 4 bases, with 17 bases between them. The CDR3 sequence: CASRHLGGTEAFF. The CDR3 DNA follows: TGTGCCTCCCGACATCTAGGCGGCACTGAAGCTTTCTTT.

Notes on this clone: The sample holds other DNA sequences that translate to the same CDR3. CDR3 nucleotides: TGTGCCAGCAGCTTAGATGGGGAGGACGAGCAGTACTTC. Its protein is CASSLDGEDEQYF. The chain combines TRBV7-3 with TRBJ2-7, with D possibly TRBD2 on 6 matching bases. The V and J ends lost 2 bases and 5 bases respectively, with 10 bases between them. Looked up from germline, CDR1 is SGHTA and CDR2 is FQGTGA. The CDR3 has 13 amino acids.

The chain couples TRBV11-1 to TRBJ2-7, with D tentatively TRBD1 (5 bases). V gave up 5 bases and J gave up 10 bases, with 27 bases separating them. CDR1 is SGHAT and CDR2 is FQDESV in the germline V gene (reference sequence). This CDR3 has 16 amino acids. For the CDR3, the DNA is TGTGCCAGCAGCCCCCGACAGTTTAACTCCCTATTGGGCCAGTACTTC. Protein product: CASSPRQFNSLLGQYF.

The rearrangement uses TRBV27 and TRBJ2-7, with 9 bases fitting TRBD1. Trimming took 5 bases from V and 6 from J; bases not matched to a gene: 8. Germline values: CDR1 MNHEY, CDR2 SMNVEV (reference sequence). The CDR3 spans 14 residues. CDR3 in amino acids: CASSPGTGFIEQYF. The DNA of the CDR3 is TGTGCCAGCAGTCCCGGGACAGGGTTCATCGAGCAGTACTTC.

The rearrangement joins TRBV12-5 to TRBJ1-3, with 9 bases aligning to TRBD1. The V and J ends lost 3 bases and 4 bases, in that order; junction bases with no gene match: 10. This CDR3 has 17 amino acids. Germline loops: CDR1 LGHNT, CDR2 FRNRAP. The CDR3 loop reads CASGLETGTGTGNTIYF. CDR3 nucleotide sequence: TGTGCTAGTGGTTTAGAAACAGGGACAGGGACCGGAAACACCATATATTTT.

The J gene is TRBJ1-5, the V gene TRBV27; TRBD1 is a possible D gene (5 bases). Germline CDR1 is MNHEY and CDR2 is SMNVEV (reference sequence). CDR3 length: 15 amino acids. V was trimmed by 2 bases and J by 4 bases, leaving 12 bases between them. CDR3 loop: CASSLHLGANQPQHF. CDR3 DNA sequence: TGTGCCAGCAGTTTACATTTAGGGGCAAATCAGCCCCAGCATTTT.

The chain links TRBV5-6 to TRBJ2-7; D unclear. The V gene's germline CDR1 is SGHDT and CDR2 YYEEEE. V dropped 2 bases and J dropped 2 bases, with 11 bases sitting between them. The CDR3 sequence is 14 residues long. The CDR3 DNA sequence: TGTGCCAGCAGCTTCGACTTCTCCGCCTACGAGCAGTACTTC. Its translation: CASSFDFSAYEQYF.

The genes are TRBV5-1 and TRBJ2-7, with D hard to call. The CDR3 is made up of 13 amino acids. CDR1 is SGHRS and CDR2 is YFSETQ in the germline V gene. The germline V and J ends were trimmed by 1 base and 0 bases, with 5 bases remaining between them. CDR3 protein: CASSLSASYEQYF. The CDR3 region has the DNA TGCGCCAGCAGCTTGTCCGCCTCCTACGAGCAGTACTTC.

The rearrangement joins TRBV7-2 to TRBJ2-5, with 8 bases lining up with TRBD2. Germline V gene data show CDR1 as SGHTA and CDR2 as FQGNSA. J lost 5 bases, V lost 5 bases, and 4 bases had no gene match. The CDR3 sequence is 13 residues long. The CDR3 nucleotides read TGTGCCAGCAGCCAAGCGGGGGATGAGACCCAGTACTTC. Encoded protein: CASSQAGDETQYF.